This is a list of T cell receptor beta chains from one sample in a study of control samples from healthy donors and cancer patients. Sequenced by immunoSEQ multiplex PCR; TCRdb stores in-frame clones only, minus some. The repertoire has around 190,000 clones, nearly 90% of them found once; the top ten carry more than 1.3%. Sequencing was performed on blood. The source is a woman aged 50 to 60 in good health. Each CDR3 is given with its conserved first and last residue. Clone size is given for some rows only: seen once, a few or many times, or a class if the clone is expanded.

CDR3: CASREGFFRGNQPQHF
V: TRBV2
size: -

CDR3: CAAGTANTGELFF
V: TRBV6-5
size: -

CDR3: CASSYSAGSPYEQYF
V: TRBV6-2/TRBV6-3
size: -

CDR3: CASSQVFGTNTGELFF
V: TRBV3-1/TRBV3-2
size: -

CDR3: CASSQADTGNYGYTF
V: TRBV3-1/TRBV3-2
size: -

CDR3: CASSPGLRETQYF
V: TRBV7-2
size: once

CDR3: CSVGGYTF
V: TRBV29-1
size: -

CDR3: CASSPQGAGTEAFF
V: TRBV5-8
size: few

CDR3: CASSADMRGEKLFF
V: TRBV5-4
size: -

CDR3: CASIRGNTGELFF
V: TRBV19
size: -